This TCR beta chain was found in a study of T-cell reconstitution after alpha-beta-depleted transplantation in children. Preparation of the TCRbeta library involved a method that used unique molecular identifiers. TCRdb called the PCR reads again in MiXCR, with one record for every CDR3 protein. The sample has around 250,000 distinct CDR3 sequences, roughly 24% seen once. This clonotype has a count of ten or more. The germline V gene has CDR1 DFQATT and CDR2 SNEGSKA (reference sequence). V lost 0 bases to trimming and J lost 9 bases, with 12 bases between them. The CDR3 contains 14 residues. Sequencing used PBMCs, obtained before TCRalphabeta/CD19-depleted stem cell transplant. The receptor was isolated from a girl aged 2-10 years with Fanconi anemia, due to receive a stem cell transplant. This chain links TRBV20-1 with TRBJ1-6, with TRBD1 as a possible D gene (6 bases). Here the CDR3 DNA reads TGCAGTGCTAGAGATTCCAGGGGTGGTTCACCCCTCCACTTT. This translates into CSARDSRGGSPLHF.